This T cell receptor beta chain is from a study of blood T cells in healthy people across ages. CDR1 and CDR2 from the germline V gene are DFQATT and SNEGSKA (reference sequence). Trimming took off 3 bases at V and 3 bases at J, with 11 bases between the two ends. This CDR3 spans 13 amino acids. In its sample, this clonotype was seen a few times. Primed by a sample-barcoded 5' primer and a J-beta primer mix, a second PCR proceeded for roughly 6 to 12 cycles. TCRdb re-called the 5' RACE reads through MiXCR, storing one row per CDR3 protein. The data contain a few hundred thousand distinct CDR3 sequences, roughly a quarter of them seen just once; the ten biggest clones take up about 3.9%. The same sample was also used in a study of T cells of mothers and their children.

The sample taken for sequencing was blood. The TCR comes from a boy younger than 10 in good health. The V call is TRBV20-1, the J call TRBJ1-2; D is uncertain. For the CDR3, the DNA is TGCAGTGCTAGTTCTAAAGAGGACTATGGCTACACCTTC. Encoded protein: CSASSKEDYGYTF.